This T cell receptor (beta chain) was documented in a study of Ad26.COV2.S vaccination and SARS-CoV-2 variants. Looking at the study overall: Ad26.COV2.S was injected intramuscularly once or twice, 56 days apart. Findings and limits, study-wide: Analytic work on TCR breadth and depth might have understated the full extent of total T cell responses. Responses of spike-specific T cells (both CD8+ and CD4+) reportedly showed substantial breadth after vaccination.

The treatment denotes: about 20 received Ad26.COV2.S at low or high dose, single or two shots; roughly five received placebo; per-sample allocation not given. Vaccine and placebo recipients were sampled on day 63 after the first injection. What was given as vaccine was an Ad26 vector encoding Wuhan-strain SARS-CoV-2 spike. On this clone itself: Antigen unknown.

Assay: immunoSEQ multiplex PCR; the TCRdb copy retains only in-frame clones and omits some. The sample lists about 280,000 clones, roughly 86% occurring once. The V gene's germline CDR1 is LNHDA and CDR2 SQIVND (reference sequence). Losses at the gene ends were 4 bases for V and 0 bases for J; bases not matched to a gene: 2. The CDR3 runs to 15 residues. The source material was peripheral blood, sampled in a trial of Ad26.COV2.S vaccine versus placebo. The chain is built from TRBV19 and TRBJ2-3, with 9 bases matching TRBD1. The source is a person aged 18-65 years who received the Ad26.COV2.S COVID-19 vaccine or a placebo. Here the CDR3 DNA reads TGTGCCAGTAGTAGGACAGGGGCTAGCACAGATACGCAGTATTTT. The encoded protein is CASSRTGASTDTQYF. The entire variable domain, with the rest obtained from reference TRBV19 and TRBJ2-3, is as follows: DGGITQSPKYLFRKEGQNVTLSCEQNLNHDAMYWYRQDPGQGLRLIYYSQIVNDFQKGDIAEGYSVSREKKESFPLTVTSAQKNPTAFYLCASSRTGASTDTQYFGPGTRLTVL.